This T cell receptor beta chain was recovered during a study of CXCR3-negative and CXCR3-positive naive CD8 T cells. Study findings and constraints: Against CXCR3-negative naive cells, CXCR3-positive naive cells showed more hydrophobic TRB CDR3s. Comparison of naive CXCR3-negative and CXCR3-positive cells revealed similar TRBV-TRBJ usage, while memory cells differed.

All CD8+ T cell subsets were sorted in triplicate at roughly 280,000 cells each. Preparation of TRB cDNA libraries relied on 5' RACE carrying UMI labels. TCRdb re-called the 5' RACE reads and catalogs CDR3 proteins one per entry, DNA excluded. The listing contains about 89,000 distinct CDR3 sequences. Comment on this clonotype: The antigen is unknown.

This CDR3 is 13 amino acids long. The germline CDR1 and CDR2 sequences are MGHRA and YSYEKL. The source is a human donor in good health. Some clones in this sample may be carry-over from other donors' samples. Source material: naive CXCR3+ CD8+ T cells from blood. Noted subset: CD45RO-CCR7+CD27+CD95- naive CD8+ T cells expressing CXCR3 (TNR3+). This chain joins TRBV4-1 and TRBJ2-7; the TRBD1 assignment by TCRdb is unverifiable without DNA. The CDR3 loop reads CASSQGQNYEQYF.